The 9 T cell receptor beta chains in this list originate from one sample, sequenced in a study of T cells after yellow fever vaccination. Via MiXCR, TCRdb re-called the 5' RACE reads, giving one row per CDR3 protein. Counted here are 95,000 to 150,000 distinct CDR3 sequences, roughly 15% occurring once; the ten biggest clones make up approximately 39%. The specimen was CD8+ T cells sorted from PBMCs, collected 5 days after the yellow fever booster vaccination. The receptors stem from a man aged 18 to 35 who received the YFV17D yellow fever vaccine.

CDR3 residues: CASSHSQQGGGNQPQHF. DNA of the CDR3: TGTGCCAGCAGCCACTCACAACAGGGAGGGGGCAATCAGCCCCAGCATTTT. This chain links TRBV3-1 with TRBJ1-5; possibly TRBD1 for D (6 bases). The V end lost 3 bases, the J end lost 2 bases, and 17 bases lay between the germline ends. Germline values: CDR1 LGHDT, CDR2 YNNKEL (reference sequence). The CDR3 extends over 17 amino acids. Supplemented by reference TRBV3-1 and TRBJ1-5, the full variable domain reads DTAVSQTPKYLVTQMGNDKSIKCEQNLGHDTMYWYKQDSKKFLKIMFSYNNKELIINETVPNRFSPKSPDKAHLNLHINSLELGDSAVYFCASSHSQQGGGNQPQHFGDGTRLSIL.

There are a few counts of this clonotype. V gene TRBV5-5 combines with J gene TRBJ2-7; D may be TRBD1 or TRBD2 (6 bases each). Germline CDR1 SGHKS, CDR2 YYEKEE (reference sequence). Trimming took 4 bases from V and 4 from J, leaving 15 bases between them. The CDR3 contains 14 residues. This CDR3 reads CASSPTRGGYEQYV. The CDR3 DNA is TGTGCCAGCAGCCCTACCCGAGGGGGGTACGAGCAGTACGTC.

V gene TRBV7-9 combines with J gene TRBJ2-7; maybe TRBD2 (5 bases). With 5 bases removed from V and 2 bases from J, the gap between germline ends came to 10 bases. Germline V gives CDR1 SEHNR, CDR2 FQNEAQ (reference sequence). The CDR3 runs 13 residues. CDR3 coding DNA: TGTGCCAGCAGCGCAGGACTTCCCTACGAGCAGTACTTC. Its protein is CASSAGLPYEQYF.

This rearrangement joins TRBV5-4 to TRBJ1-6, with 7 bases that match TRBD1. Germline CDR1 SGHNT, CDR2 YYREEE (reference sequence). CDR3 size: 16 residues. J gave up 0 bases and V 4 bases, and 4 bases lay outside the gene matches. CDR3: CASSDGDSSYNSPLHF. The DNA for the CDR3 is TGTGCCAGCAGCGACGGGGACAGCTCCTATAATTCACCCCTCCACTTT. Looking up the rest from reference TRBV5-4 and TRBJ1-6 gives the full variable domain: ETGVTQSPTHLIKTRGQQVTLRCSSQSGHNTVSWYQQALGQGPQFIFQYYREEENGRGNFPPRFSGLQFPNYSSELNVNALELDDSALYLCASSDGDSSYNSPLHFGNGTRLTVT.

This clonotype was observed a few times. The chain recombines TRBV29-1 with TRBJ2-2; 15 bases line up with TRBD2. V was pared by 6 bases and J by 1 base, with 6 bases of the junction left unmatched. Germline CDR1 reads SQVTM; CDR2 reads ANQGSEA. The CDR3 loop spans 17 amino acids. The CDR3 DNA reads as TGCAGCGTGGCCGGACTAGCGGGGGGGATGAACACCGGGGAGCTGTTTTTT. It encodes CSVAGLAGGMNTGELFF.

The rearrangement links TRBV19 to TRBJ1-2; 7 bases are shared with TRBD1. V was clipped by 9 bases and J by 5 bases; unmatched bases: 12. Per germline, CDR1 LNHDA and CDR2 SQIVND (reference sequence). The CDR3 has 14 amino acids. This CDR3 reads CASEVGQGEYGYTF. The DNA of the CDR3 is TGTGCCAGCGAAGTGGGTCAGGGGGAATATGGCTACACCTTC.

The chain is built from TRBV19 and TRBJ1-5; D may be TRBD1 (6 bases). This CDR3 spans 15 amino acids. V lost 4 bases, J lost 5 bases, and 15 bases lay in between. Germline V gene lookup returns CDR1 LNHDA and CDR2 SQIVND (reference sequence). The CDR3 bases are TGTGCCAGTAGTAACGATGACAGGTTCGATCAGCCCCAGCATTTT. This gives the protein CASSNDDRFDQPQHF.

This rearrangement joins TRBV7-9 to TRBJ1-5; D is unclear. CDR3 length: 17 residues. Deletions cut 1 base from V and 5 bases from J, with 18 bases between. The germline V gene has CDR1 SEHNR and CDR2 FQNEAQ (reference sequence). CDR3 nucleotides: TGTGCCAGCAGCTTAGGGATAGGACCCGAGCTTGATCAGCCCCAGCATTTT. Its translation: CASSLGIGPELDQPQHF. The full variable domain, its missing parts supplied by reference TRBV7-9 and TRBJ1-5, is DTGVSQNPRHKITKRGQNVTFRCDPISEHNRLYWYRQTLGQGPEFLTYFQNEAQLEKSRLLSDRFSAERPKGSFSTLEIQRTEQGDSAMYLCASSLGIGPELDQPQHFGDGTRLSIL.

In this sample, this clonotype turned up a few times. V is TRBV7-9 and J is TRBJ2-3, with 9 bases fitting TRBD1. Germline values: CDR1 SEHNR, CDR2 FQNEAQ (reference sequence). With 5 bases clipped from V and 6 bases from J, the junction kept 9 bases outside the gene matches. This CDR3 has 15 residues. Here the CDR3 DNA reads TGTGCCAGCAGCCAAGGGGACAGGGCAGGGGATACGCAGTATTTT. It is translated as CASSQGDRAGDTQYF.